This record looks at one T cell receptor beta chain sequence and its context. Its antigen is undetermined. This sample stems from a study of T cell responses to AZD1222 COVID-19 vaccine. Findings of the study overall: Researchers report vaccine-associated CD4 TCRs spanning spike, with dominance at 160-218 and 743-854. Baseline seropositivity occurred in only 5 to 7 AZD1222 recipients. Unmutated regions of variants are reportedly targeted by nearly half of spike-specific TCRs. The donor cohort was predominantly white British with a female majority, and clonal diversity may have been underestimated.

Sequencing used immunoSEQ multiplex PCR; TCRdb keeps in-frame clones, though not all of them. With about 140,000 clones in the sample, the ten largest clones hold roughly 2%. Trimming took 5 bases from V and 3 from J, leaving 14 bases between them. Germline V lookup: CDR1 MDHEN, CDR2 SYDVKM. The CDR3 covers 14 residues. This clonotype was sampled from an adult in good health. The chain employs TRBV28 and TRBJ2-7; unclear D gene. The sequenced sample consisted of peripheral blood. The DNA of the CDR3 is TGTGCCAGCAGTGCTGCCGTCGGCAGCTACGAGCAGTACTTC. The encoded protein is CASSAAVGSYEQYF.